The rows below give T cell receptor beta chains drawn from one sample of a study of control samples from healthy donors and cancer patients. The assay was immunoSEQ multiplex PCR, and TCRdb's table has in-frame clones only and misses some. This sample has roughly 150,000 clones, with approximately 88% found just once. The sequencing input was blood. The receptors derive from a man aged 30-40 years in good health. The CDR3 runs from the conserved cysteine through the conserved F or W. The D gene is left open where the match is weak.

V gene	D gene	J gene	CDR3 DNA	CDR3 protein
TRBV11-3	NA	TRBJ2-3	TGTGCCAGCAGCTTAGATACCACAAGCACAGATACGCAGTATTTT	CASSLDTTSTDTQYF
TRBV7-3	NA	TRBJ2-7	TGTGCCAGCAGCTCAGGGACGGGTACCTACGAGCAGTACTTC	CASSSGTGTYEQYF
TRBV6-2/TRBV6-3	NA	TRBJ1-1	TGTGCCAGCAGTCCCGACACCCGAGCCAGGGGCACTGAAGCTTTCTTT	CASSPDTRARGTEAFF
TRBV19	NA	TRBJ1-5	TGTGCCAGTAGTATGGCGGCAGGTGATCAGCCCCAGCATTTT	CASSMAAGDQPQHF
TRBV5-5	TRBD2	TRBJ2-7	TGTGCCAGCAGCCCGCGCGGGGGGGCGGCGGAGGAGCAGTACTTC	CASSPRGGAAEEQYF
TRBV7-6	NA	TRBJ2-3	TGTGCCAGCAGCTTAGTAGTGTCCGCCACCACAGATACGCAGTATTTT	CASSLVVSATTDTQYF
TRBV12-3/TRBV12-4	NA	TRBJ1-2	TGTGCCAGTAAGAAGGGGAACGGCTACACCTTC	CASKKGNGYTF
TRBV6-2/TRBV6-3	TRBD1	TRBJ2-1	TGTGCCAGCAGTTACCCTCTCCACAGGGGAAGCTCCTACAATGAGCAGTTCTTC	CASSYPLHRGSSYNEQFF
TRBV5-5	NA	TRBJ2-7	TGTGCCAGCAGCTTGGCTGACAGGATAAGGGACTACGAGCAGTACTTC	CASSLADRIRDYEQYF
TRBV11-3	TRBD1	TRBJ1-1	TGTGCCAGCAGCTTCAGGACAGGCTTGAACACTGAAGCTTTCTTT	CASSFRTGLNTEAFF
TRBV6-5	NA	TRBJ2-2	TGTGCCAGTCAGGCGGCCGTGGGCGGGGAGCTGTTTTTT	CASQAAVGGELFF
TRBV19	NA	TRBJ1-1	TGTGCCAGTAGTATAGTGATGGGTTGGACTGAAGCTTTCTTT	CASSIVMGWTEAFF
TRBV5-6	TRBD1	TRBJ1-5	TGTGCCAGCGGATTGCAGGGGGCCAGTCAGCCCCAGCATTTT	CASGLQGASQPQHF
TRBV4-3	NA	TRBJ2-7	TGCGCCAGCAGCCAAGAGGTCAGGGGATCGTACGAGCAGTACTTC	CASSQEVRGSYEQYF
TRBV5-1	TRBD1	TRBJ1-1	TGCGCCAGCAGCGCCGGACAGGGCCAAGCTGAAGCTTTCTTT	CASSAGQGQAEAFF
TRBV18	NA	TRBJ1-1	TGTGCCAGCTCACCACCGGGCCGGAACACTGAAGCTTTCTTT	CASSPPGRNTEAFF